This T cell receptor beta chain was sequenced during a study of cytotoxic CD8 clonotypes in ibrutinib-treated CLL. Looking at the study overall: The samples contained 255,043 productive templates on average. They also contained an average of about 91,000 productive rearrangements.

The length of the CDR3 is 13 residues. V was clipped by 5 bases and J by 3 bases, with 11 bases between them. The germline V gene has CDR1 GTSNPN and CDR2 SVGIG (reference sequence). General study points: Exceeding age-matched healthy donors, baseline clonality also tracked the counts of circulating CD8+ T cells. Contraction or stability on treatment was seen for public clonotypes, which were uncommon.

A remark on this clone: The antigen is not known.

With sequencing, the targeted depth ranged from 1 in 200,000 to 1 in 1 million T cells. The table came from immunoSEQ multiplex PCR; TCRdb's copy has only in-frame clones and leaves some out. This table has approximately 50,000 clones, 50% to 60% appearing once. The chain carries TRBV30 and TRBJ1-5, with a tentative D call TRBD1 (5 bases). The TCR sequence derives from a human donor with chronic lymphocytic leukemia. The specimen comprised PBMCs, sampled at disease progression, from a patient treated with ibrutinib. CDR3: CAWGRQYNQPQHF. DNA for the CDR3: TGTGCCTGGGGGCGACAGTACAATCAGCCCCAGCATTTT. The whole variable domain, remainder taken from reference TRBV30 and TRBJ1-5, is SQTIHQWPATLVQPVGSPLSLECTVEGTSNPNLYWYRQAAGRGLQLLFYSVGIGQISSEVPQNLSASRPQDRQFILSSKKLLLSDSGFYLCAWGRQYNQPQHFGDGTRLSIL.